The next 25 T cell receptor beta chains were all read from a single sample in a study of T cell changes during pregnancy in multiple sclerosis. Produced via immunoSEQ multiplex PCR; TCRdb's table is partial and in-frame only. Of fewer than 100,000 clones in the sample, about 88% were seen once. This specimen was peripheral blood, taken before pregnancy. These receptors were collected from a female donor with multiple sclerosis, enrolled in a pregnancy study.

This clone was detected only a few times. The chain combines TRBV9 with TRBJ1-4, with 8 bases matching TRBD1. V lost 4 bases, J lost 6 bases, and 5 bases stayed unmatched. The CDR3 covers 14 residues. Germline V gene data show CDR1 as SGDLS and CDR2 as YYNGEE. DNA for the CDR3: TGTGCCAGCAGCCTCACAGGGGGAGATGAAAAACTGTTTTTT. Encoded protein: CASSLTGGDEKLFF.

V is TRBV28 and J is TRBJ1-2, with 7 bases aligning to TRBD1. The V gene end was trimmed by 6 bases and the J gene end by 8 bases; junction bases not matched to a gene: 15. The CDR3 sequence is 15 residues long. Germline V lookup: CDR1 MDHEN, CDR2 SYDVKM. The CDR3 loop reads CASSSGDRDLAGYTF. In DNA form, the CDR3 reads TGTGCCAGCAGCTCAGGAGACAGGGATCTAGCGGGCTACACCTTC.

V gene TRBV4-1 combines with J gene TRBJ2-1; D ambiguous. There are 15 residues in the CDR3. Trimming shortened V by 3 bases and J by 0 bases, and 9 bases separated the two germline ends. Germline lookup yields CDR1 MGHRA and CDR2 YSYEKL. The CDR3 DNA reads TGCGCCAGCAGCCACGGCGACACCTCCTACAATGAGCAGTTCTTC. This codes for CASSHGDTSYNEQFF.

This chain uses TRBV6-4 with TRBJ2-3, with 12 bases lining up with TRBD2. The CDR3 contains 14 residues. V trimming: 4 bases; J trimming: 6 bases; junction bases outside the gene matches: 2. The germline V gene encodes CDR1 MRHNA and CDR2 SNTAGT. CDR3 in amino acids: CASSASGGADTQYF. The CDR3 DNA reads as TGTGCCAGCAGTGCTAGCGGGGGGGCGGATACGCAGTATTTT.

The chain has TRBV5-4 and TRBJ1-3; TRBD1 might be the D (5 bases). This CDR3 region has 17 residues. The V end was cut by 0 bases, the J end by 0 bases, with 13 bases between. The germline CDR1 and CDR2 sequences are SGHNT and YYREEE (reference sequence). The CDR3 region is CASSLGGPAGSGNTIYF. CDR3 nucleotide sequence: TGTGCCAGCAGCTTGGGGGGCCCGGCCGGCTCTGGAAACACCATATATTTT. The full variable domain, with the rest looked up from reference TRBV5-4 and TRBJ1-3, is ETGVTQSPTHLIKTRGQQVTLRCSSQSGHNTVSWYQQALGQGPQFIFQYYREEENGRGNFPPRFSGLQFPNYSSELNVNALELDDSALYLCASSLGGPAGSGNTIYFGEGSWLTVV.

The sample holds a few counts of this clone. The CDR3 DNA is TGCAGTGCTAACTTCAACACTGAAGCTTTCTTT. Amino acid sequence: CSANFNTEAFF. The chain carries TRBV20-1 and TRBJ1-1, with no clear D. The CDR3 covers 11 residues. V dropped 4 bases and J dropped 2 bases, with 5 bases sitting between them. Germline V gene data show CDR1 as DFQATT and CDR2 as SNEGSKA (reference sequence).

The gene calls are TRBV7-2 and TRBJ1-6; perhaps TRBD1 as D (5 bases). This CDR3 spans 15 amino acids. Between the trimmed V and J ends, which lost 2 bases and 7 bases, there was a span of 12 bases. Germline lookup yields CDR1 SGHTA and CDR2 FQGNSA. The CDR3 loop reads CASSLLGRGNSPLHF. CDR3 sequence (DNA): TGTGCCAGCAGCTTATTAGGCCGGGGGAATTCACCCCTCCACTTT.

The rearrangement uses TRBV7-3 and TRBJ2-1; 8 nucleotides line up with TRBD2. The CDR3 runs to 15 residues. The V and J ends lost 4 bases and 5 bases, in that order; junction bases with no gene match: 7. Germline V gene data show CDR1 as SGHTA and CDR2 as FQGTGA. The CDR3 loop reads CASSYGGGQHNEQFF. The CDR3 region has the DNA TGTGCCAGCAGCTACGGCGGGGGGCAGCACAATGAGCAGTTCTTC.

The V gene is TRBV27, the J gene TRBJ1-2, with 7 bases matching TRBD1. V lost 5 bases, J lost 4 bases, and 4 bases stayed unmatched. This CDR3 comprises 13 residues. Germline V CDR1 and CDR2: MNHEY, SMNVEV (reference sequence). The CDR3 DNA follows: TGTGCCAGCAGTAGACAGGGTATCTATGGCTACACCTTC. It yields the protein CASSRQGIYGYTF.

The V gene is TRBV6-1, the J gene TRBJ1-2, with D possibly being TRBD1 (6 bases). The germline V and J ends were trimmed by 2 bases and 6 bases, with 10 bases remaining between them. The CDR3 is 13 amino acids. Germline V gene sequence: CDR1 MNHNS, CDR2 SASEGT. The CDR3, as DNA: TGTGCCAGCAGTGAACAGGGGATAGATGGCTACACCTTC. Its translation: CASSEQGIDGYTF.

J is TRBJ2-1 and V is TRBV15; D remains ambiguous. The V end lost 1 base, the J end lost 7 bases, and 5 bases lay between the germline ends. Per the germline V gene, CDR1 is LNHNV and CDR2 is YYDKDF (reference sequence). CDR3 length equals 12 residues. CDR3 region: CATSRVGNEQFF. The CDR3 DNA follows: TGTGCCACCAGCAGAGTCGGGAATGAGCAGTTCTTC.

The CDR3 bases are TGTGCCAGCAGACTGACAGGGGACACTGAAGCTTTCTTT. Translation: CASRLTGDTEAFF. The chain employs TRBV2 and TRBJ1-1, with 8 bases matching TRBD1. The CDR3 runs 13 residues. Germline V gene data show CDR1 as SNHLY and CDR2 as FYNNEI. Germline trimming cut 6 bases from V and 3 bases from J; bases unmatched to any gene: 3.

This sequence joins TRBV2 and TRBJ2-5; D perhaps matches TRBD2 (7 bases). There are 12 residues in the CDR3. The germline V gene has CDR1 SNHLY and CDR2 FYNNEI. Trimming took 11 bases from V and 4 from J, leaving 14 bases between them. The CDR3 protein is CAQRRGGETQYF. DNA of the CDR3: TGTGCCCAACGTAGGGGGGGAGAGACCCAGTACTTC.

This clone was observed once. This specimen includes other DNA sequences encoding the same CDR3. V is TRBV9 and J is TRBJ2-1, with 7 bases aligning to TRBD1. After removal of 0 bases from V and 1 base from J, the junction contained 4 bases not matched to a gene. The CDR3 runs to 16 residues. Germline lookup yields CDR1 SGDLS and CDR2 YYNGEE. The CDR3 nucleotides are TGTGCCAGCAGCGTAGAGGGACAGCTTTCCTACAATGAGCAGTTCTTC. It is translated as CASSVEGQLSYNEQFF.

The gene calls are TRBV2 and TRBJ1-4, with D uncertain. CDR3 length equals 12 residues. Trimming left V 6 bases short and J 8 bases short, with 10 bases between. Germline assignment: CDR1 SNHLY and CDR2 FYNNEI. CDR3 sequence (DNA): TGTGCCAGCAGCGCCCGCGGCGAAAAACTGTTTTTT. Protein: CASSARGEKLFF.

This chain connects TRBV19 to TRBJ1-5; 9 bases line up with TRBD1. Germline CDR1 is LNHDA and CDR2 is SQIVND (reference sequence). V trimming: 5 bases; J trimming: 2 bases; junction bases outside the gene matches: 7. This CDR3 spans 16 amino acids. The CDR3 region has the DNA TGTGCCAGTAGTCCCCCGGACAGGGGACGCAATCAGCCCCAGCATTTT. It specifies CASSPPDRGRNQPQHF.

This clone came up once. The chain carries TRBV19 and TRBJ1-5; D ambiguous. Trimming removed 7 bases from V and 3 bases from J, with 16 bases in between. Germline lookup yields CDR1 LNHDA and CDR2 SQIVND (reference sequence). This CDR3 has 15 residues. CDR3 coding DNA: TGTGCCAGTACCCCCCCCCGGGGTTCCAATCAGCCCCAGCATTTT. This encodes CASTPPRGSNQPQHF.

The V and J genes are TRBV9 and TRBJ2-7; D might be TRBD2 (6 bases). This CDR3 is built from 14 residues. Trimming stripped 4 bases from V and 2 bases from J, with 13 bases between. The V gene's germline CDR1 is SGDLS and CDR2 YYNGEE. This CDR3 is CASSSRDSPYEQYF. CDR3 coding DNA: TGTGCCAGCAGCAGCCGGGACTCCCCCTACGAGCAGTACTTC.

CDR3 residues: CASSLVQPGQGDDYGYTF. In nucleotides, the CDR3 is TGTGCCAGCAGCTTAGTCCAACCGGGACAGGGCGACGACTATGGCTACACCTTC. The V call is TRBV7-9, the J call TRBJ1-2; TRBD1 matches 9 bases. With 1 base clipped from V and 3 bases from J, the junction kept 12 bases outside the gene matches. The CDR3 runs to 18 residues. Germline V gene lookup returns CDR1 SEHNR and CDR2 FQNEAQ (reference sequence).

The chain recombines TRBV6-5 with TRBJ2-1; 8 bases line up with TRBD2. The V gene's germline CDR1 is MNHEY and CDR2 SVGAGI. Trimming removed 4 bases from V and 5 bases from J; junction bases left unmatched: 4. This CDR3 has 14 residues. The DNA for the CDR3 is TGTGCCAGCAGTTCGGGGGGGTATAACAATGAGCAGTTCTTC. Translated, it gives CASSSGGYNNEQFF.

This clone was counted a single time. The J gene is TRBJ2-1, the V gene TRBV5-4; 7 bases match TRBD1. The length of the CDR3 is 16 residues. Per germline, CDR1 SGHNT and CDR2 YYREEE (reference sequence). Trimming cost V 1 base and J 0 bases; bases outside gene matches: 4. The CDR3 here is CASSLMTGSSYNEQFF. The CDR3 coding sequence is TGTGCCAGCAGCTTGATGACAGGGAGCTCCTACAATGAGCAGTTCTTC.

V is TRBV2 and J is TRBJ2-7, with a tentative D call TRBD2 (5 bases). The germline gives CDR1 SNHLY, CDR2 FYNNEI. The CDR3 length is 14 residues. Trimming left V 4 bases short and J 4 bases short, with 14 bases between. The CDR3 protein is CASSVERFTYEQYF. CDR3 coding DNA: TGTGCCAGCAGTGTTGAGCGGTTCACTTACGAGCAGTACTTC.

This clone has ten or more counts. The sample holds other DNA sequences that translate to the same CDR3. The chain is built from TRBV6-6 and TRBJ1-1; 10 bases are shared with TRBD1. Germline assignment: CDR1 MNHNY and CDR2 SVGAGI (reference sequence). The CDR3 sequence is 16 residues long. J was trimmed by 0 bases and V by 6 bases; bases with no gene match: 7. CDR3 bases: TGTGCCAGCAGGACGACAGGGGGCGAGGTGAACACTGAAGCTTTCTTT. It codes for CASRTTGGEVNTEAFF.

This chain links TRBV18 with TRBJ1-1; D perhaps matches TRBD1 (6 bases). Germline lookup yields CDR1 KGHSH and CDR2 LQKENI. CDR3 length: 17 amino acids. V gave up 6 bases and J gave up 0 bases, with 20 bases separating them. The CDR3 is CASSRGQRSSMNTEAFF. The DNA of the CDR3 is TGTGCCAGCTCCCGAGGACAGCGGAGTTCGATGAACACTGAAGCTTTCTTT.

The J gene is TRBJ2-7, the V gene TRBV5-1, with 11 bases identical to TRBD2. Germline V CDR1 and CDR2: SGHRS, YFSETQ. The CDR3 extends over 15 amino acids. With V trimmed by 3 bases and J by 2 bases, 4 bases remained unmatched. CDR3 DNA: TGCGCCAGCAGCTCCTCTAGCGGGGGGACCTACGAGCAGTACTTC. Its translation: CASSSSSGGTYEQYF.